Listed below are T cell receptor beta chains from one sample, sequenced in a study of shared clonotypes between healthy human individuals. Sequencing was performed with immunoSEQ multiplex PCR; in TCRdb, only in-frame clones are kept and a portion is missing. In the table there are about 1.1 million clones, 60% to 85% of which are singletons. Sequenced: memory CD4+ T cells from PBMCs. The receptors originated from a man younger than 30 in good health. Some clones in this sample may be carry-over from other donors' samples. Both conserved end residues are trimmed from each CDR3. Size tells how often a clone was seen (once, few, many) or the class of an expanded clone, and some rows leave it out.

TRBJ1-1	TRBV11-1	.	ASSPDRVYTEAF
TRBJ2-5	TRBV11-2	.	ASSFEGETQY
TRBJ2-5	TRBV5-4	.	ASSSNGEETQY
TRBJ2-5	TRBV7-2	.	ASSATGGAETQY
TRBJ1-4	TRBV28	.	ASTPAGDEKLF
TRBJ2-5	TRBV11-2	.	ASSSDLAGVVGETQY
TRBJ1-3	TRBV19	.	ASSRGQGYLSGNTIY
TRBJ1-2	TRBV28	.	ASSGAGSHGYT
TRBJ2-4	TRBV28	.	ASSPPYDLGGGKNIQY
TRBJ2-2	TRBV7-2	.	ASTPLGGAGELF
TRBJ2-2	TRBV2	.	ASSDTPTGELF
TRBJ2-4	TRBV30	.	AWRSPGFGKNIQY
TRBJ2-7	TRBV6-1	.	ASDLRQGREQY
TRBJ1-5	TRBV28	.	ASSSRPQGGQPQH
TRBJ2-2	TRBV18	.	ASSPRNRDSTGELF
TRBJ2-1	TRBV29-1	.	SVGQGRTEQF
TRBJ2-7	TRBV7-6	.	ASSSPTDSYEQY
TRBJ2-2	TRBV6-5	.	ASSPGNTGELF
TRBJ1-1	TRBV14	.	ASSQVRRASSTEAF
TRBJ2-3	TRBV29-1	.	SATIVMDRGRADTQY
TRBJ2-7	TRBV29-1	once	SVEDVSSGRYEQY
TRBJ1-4	TRBV2	.	ASSERVGIAS
TRBJ2-1	TRBV11-3	.	ASSPKEAAVGPGEQF
TRBJ1-3	TRBV6-6	.	ASTSASGNTIY
TRBJ2-7	TRBV10-1	.	ASSESLGPTDGEQY
TRBJ2-7	TRBV18	.	ASSPRSGGEQY
TRBJ1-1	TRBV6-5	once	ASSPPTGNSEAF
TRBJ1-2	TRBV18	.	ASSQMTGESGGYT
TRBJ1-1	TRBV7-9	.	ASSSGGRYTEAF
TRBJ1-2	TRBV5-5	.	ASSRSGAGQTNYGYT
TRBJ1-1	TRBV28	.	ASSLRTGLNTEAF
TRBJ1-3	TRBV5-1	.	ASADPSSGNTIY
TRBJ2-1	TRBV9	.	ASSVLPSSYNEQF